One sample yielded the 5 T cell receptor beta chains listed below, sequenced in a study of beta chain features in type 1 diabetes listed by TCRdb under 2018. The full study reports these points: In all four CD4+ subsets, TCRB CDR3 length was moderately but significantly shorter in type 1 diabetes patients.

The antigens these receptors bind are not known. Libraries were constructed by the immunoSEQ multiplex PCR assay. The entire isolated RNA was reverse transcribed using the High Capacity cDNA Reverse Transcription Kit, and thus expressed TCRB transcripts were sequenced. TCRdb mirrors the immuneACCESS table, restricted to in-frame sequences. Some clones are absent from its copies; in checked studies, under half trace to an unresolved V gene, and the reason for the others is unknown. Counted in this sample were hundreds of thousands of clones; around 15% of them appeared once. The ten largest clones take up less than 0.04% of the sample. The sample comprised naive CD4+ T cells from blood. This specimen's cell subset or site label, interpreted: true naive CD4+ T cells. These TCRs come from a young man with type 1 diabetes.

This clone was counted a few times. V is TRBV30 and J is TRBJ2-2, with a tentative D call TRBD1 (5 bases). The CDR3 runs to 16 residues. Trimming stripped 0 bases from V and 4 bases from J, with 15 bases between. Germline assignment: CDR1 GTSNPN and CDR2 SVGIG (reference sequence). CDR3 nucleotide sequence: TGTGCCTGGAGTGTAGAGTTCAGGGCTACCACCGGGGAGCTGTTTTTT. It yields the protein CAWSVEFRATTGELFF.

This chain links TRBV7-9 with TRBJ1-6, with TRBD1 as a possible D gene (6 bases). The CDR3 is 16 amino acids. V lost 5 bases to trimming and J lost 10 bases, with 21 bases between them. CDR1 and CDR2 (germline): SEHNR, FQNEAQ (reference sequence). The CDR3 protein is CASSPRQAAGGSPLHF. The CDR3 DNA follows: TGTGCCAGCAGCCCCAGACAGGCGGCTGGGGGATCACCCCTCCACTTT.

This sequence joins TRBV7-2 and TRBJ1-5; D gene unclear. This CDR3 region has 12 residues. The V and J ends lost 4 bases and 9 bases respectively, with 10 bases between them. The V gene's germline CDR1 is SGHTA and CDR2 FQGNSA. The CDR3 DNA reads TGTGCCAGCAGCTCCGATATTGGGCCCCAGCATTTT. It yields the protein CASSSDIGPQHF.

This clone was recorded a few times. V usage is TRBV4-3 and J usage is TRBJ1-2; D gene ambiguous. The CDR3 consists of 15 residues. V lost 0 bases and J 2 bases, leaving 10 bases between the germline ends. Germline CDR1 is LGHNA and CDR2 is YSLEER. The CDR3, as DNA: TGCGCCAGCAGCCAAGATAGGTCGGCAAACTATGGCTACACCTTC. Amino acid sequence: CASSQDRSANYGYTF.

In this sample, this clone turned up a few times. The final CDR3 position lacks the conserved phenylalanine or tryptophan, pointing to a likely read error. Because the CDR3's place on the DNA is in doubt, the DNA is left out and the CDR3 is given as listed by TCRdb. This chain joins TRBV2 and TRBJ2-7; TRBD2, the table's D call, lacks a check against the DNA. The CDR3 comprises 12 residues, both ends counted. Germline V gives CDR1 SNHLY, CDR2 FYNNEI. CDR3: CASSEAKGLARL.